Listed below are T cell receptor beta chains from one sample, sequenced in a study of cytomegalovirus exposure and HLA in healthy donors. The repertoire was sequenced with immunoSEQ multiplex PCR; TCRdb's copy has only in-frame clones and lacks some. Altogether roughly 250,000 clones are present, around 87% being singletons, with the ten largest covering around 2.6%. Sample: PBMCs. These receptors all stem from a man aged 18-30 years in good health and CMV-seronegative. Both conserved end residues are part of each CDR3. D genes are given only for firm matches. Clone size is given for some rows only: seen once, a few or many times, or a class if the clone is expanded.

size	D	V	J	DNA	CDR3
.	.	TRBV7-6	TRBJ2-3	TGTGCCAGCAGCCTGCGGGCGGGTAGCACAGATACGCAGTATTTT	CASSLRAGSTDTQYF
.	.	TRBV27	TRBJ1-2	TGTGCCAGCAGTTTCGCAGGGGTGGGGGGCTACACCTTC	CASSFAGVGGYTF
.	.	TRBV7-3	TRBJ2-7	TGTGCCAGCAGCTTAGGGGCAGGGCTCGGGGAGCAGTACTTC	CASSLGAGLGEQYF
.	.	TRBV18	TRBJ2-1	TGTGCCAGCTCACCAAATTCAGGGGATGAGCAGTTCTTC	CASSPNSGDEQFF
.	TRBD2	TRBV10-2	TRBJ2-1	TGCGCCAGCAGTCGACTAGCGGTGCACAATGAGCAGTTCTTC	CASSRLAVHNEQFF
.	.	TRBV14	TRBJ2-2	TGTGCCAGCAGCCCGACAGTACGGAACACCGGGGAGCTGTTTTTT	CASSPTVRNTGELFF
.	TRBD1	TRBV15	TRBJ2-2	TGTGCCACCAGCGAACCCGGGACAGGGGTAACCGGGGAGCTGTTTTTT	CATSEPGTGVTGELFF
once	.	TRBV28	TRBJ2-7	TGTGCCAGCAGCAAGGGACTGAAAGGGCAGTACTTC	CASSKGLKGQYF
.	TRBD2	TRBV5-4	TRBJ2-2	TGTGCCAGCAGCGTCTCGGGACTAGCTGTCGGGGAGCTGTTTTTT	CASSVSGLAVGELFF
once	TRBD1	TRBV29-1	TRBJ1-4	TGCAGCGCTACACTTGGACAGGGACGGGAAAAACTGTTTTTT	CSATLGQGREKLFF
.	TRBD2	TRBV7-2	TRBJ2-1	TGTGCCAGCAGCTTGGCGGGAGCCCCTTACAATGAGCAGTTCTTC	CASSLAGAPYNEQFF
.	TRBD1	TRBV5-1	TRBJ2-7	TGCGCCAGCAGCCGGACAGGCTCCTACGAGCAGTACTTC	CASSRTGSYEQYF
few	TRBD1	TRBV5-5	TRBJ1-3	TGTGCCAGCAGCTTTACGGACAGGGAGACTGGAAACACCATATATTTT	CASSFTDRETGNTIYF
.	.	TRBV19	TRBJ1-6	TGTGCCAGTAGTATCACGGGAACGGGTTCACCCCTCCACTTT	CASSITGTGSPLHF
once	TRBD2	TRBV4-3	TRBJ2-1	TGCGCCAGCAGCCAGGGGACTAGCTGGGAGAATGAGCAGTTCTTC	CASSQGTSWENEQFF
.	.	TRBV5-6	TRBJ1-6	TGTGCCAGCAGCCTAGGACTCGGGGATTCACCCCTCCACTTT	CASSLGLGDSPLHF
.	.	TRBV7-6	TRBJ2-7	TGTGCCAGCAGCTTAGAGGCAGGGTCCTACGAGCAGTACTTC	CASSLEAGSYEQYF
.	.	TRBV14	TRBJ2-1	TGTGCCAGCAGCCAAGTAGTAGCCCGGCGCTGGGAGCAGTTCTTC	CASSQVVARRWEQFF
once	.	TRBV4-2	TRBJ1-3	TGTGCCAGCAGCCAAGAAAAAGAGAACACCATATATTTT	CASSQEKENTIYF
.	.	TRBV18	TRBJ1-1	TGTGCCAGCTCACCGTCCAGAGGGATGAACACTGAAGCTTTCTTT	CASSPSRGMNTEAFF
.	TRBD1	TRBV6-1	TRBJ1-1	TGTGCCAGCCTTTCCGGGACAGGGGCCGGAACTGAAGCTTTCTTT	CASLSGTGAGTEAFF
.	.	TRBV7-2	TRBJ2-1	TGTGCCAGCAGCCGGCGGGGCTCCTACAATGAGCAGTTCTTC	CASSRRGSYNEQFF
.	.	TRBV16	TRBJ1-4	TGTGCCAGCAGCCACAGGCCGGATGAAAAACTGTTTTTT	CASSHRPDEKLFF
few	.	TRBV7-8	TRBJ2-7	TGTGCCAGCAGCCCAGGGGCAGGGGGGCTCTACGAGCAGTACTTC	CASSPGAGGLYEQYF
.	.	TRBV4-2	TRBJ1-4	TGTGCCAGCAGCCCGACAGGACGTAATGAAAAACTGTTTTTT	CASSPTGRNEKLFF
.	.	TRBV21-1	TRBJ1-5	TGTGCCAGCAGCAAAGAGGCAGGGGAAGGTCAGCCCCAGCATTTT	CASSKEAGEGQPQHF
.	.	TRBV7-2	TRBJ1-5	TGTGCCAGCAGCTTGGGGCTCAACAATCAGCCCCAGCATTTT	CASSLGLNNQPQHF
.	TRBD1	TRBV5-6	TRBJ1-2	TGTGCCAGCAGCGAACCGGGACAGCCCTATGGCTACACCTTC	CASSEPGQPYGYTF
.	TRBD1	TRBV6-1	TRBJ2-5	TGTGCCAGCAGACGGACAGGGAGGGAGACCCAGTACTTC	CASRRTGRETQYF
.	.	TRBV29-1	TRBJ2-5	TGCAGCGTTGATTCGTGGGGCACCCGGGGGGAGACCCAGTACTTC	CSVDSWGTRGETQYF
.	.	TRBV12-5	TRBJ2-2	TGTGCTAGTGGTTTGGTACTTGGAGCGTTTGTCGGGGAGCTGTTTTTT	CASGLVLGAFVGELFF
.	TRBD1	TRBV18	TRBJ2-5	TGTGCCAGCTCCCAAAGACAGGGTGAAGAGACCCAGTACTTC	CASSQRQGEETQYF
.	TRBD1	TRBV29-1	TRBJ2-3	TGCAGCTCGGGACAGCCCACGCAGTATTTT	CSSGQPTQYF
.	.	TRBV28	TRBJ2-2	TGTGCCAGCAGTTTACCCCGCGGGGAGCTGTTTTTT	CASSLPRGELFF
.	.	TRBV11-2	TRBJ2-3	TGTGCCAGCAGCTTTGGTGGGGACTTCAACACAGATACGCAGTATTTT	CASSFGGDFNTDTQYF
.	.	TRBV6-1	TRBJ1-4	TGTGCCAGTGAAGGCAGGACTAATGAAAAACTGTTTTTT	CASEGRTNEKLFF
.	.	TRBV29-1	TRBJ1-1	TGCAGCGCCCGGGGGGACACTGAAGCTTTCTTT	CSARGDTEAFF